These T cell receptor beta chains were read from a single sample in a study of T cell repertoires in ileal Crohn's disease. The protocol was immunoSEQ multiplex PCR, while the TCRdb copy is restricted to in-frame clones and leaves out a portion. This table has 15,000 to 20,000 clones, roughly 91% appearing once. The sample taken for sequencing was ileal tissue. These receptors were collected from an adult with Crohn's disease. The CDR3 runs from the conserved cysteine through the conserved F or W. Each record gives: D gene, V gene, clone size, J gene, CDR3 DNA, CDR3 protein. A D gene is named only where the DNA matches it firmly. Some rows mark clone size as missing; the rest say once, few, many or name a class of expanded clone.

NA	TRBV29-1	NA	TRBJ1-1	TGCAGCGTTGAGGACTACACTGAAGCTTTCTTT	CSVEDYTEAFF
NA	TRBV19	NA	TRBJ1-2	TGTGCCAGTAGTGTGAGCTATGGCTACACCTTC	CASSVSYGYTF
NA	TRBV9	NA	TRBJ2-3	TGTGCCAGCAGCGTCGAGACAGACACAGATACGCAGTATTTT	CASSVETDTDTQYF
NA	TRBV19	NA	TRBJ1-4	TGTGCCAGTAGCTTGAGCTTTAATGAAAAACTGTTTTTT	CASSLSFNEKLFF
TRBD2	TRBV7-2	NA	TRBJ2-2	TGTGCCAGCAGCCCCGGGACTAGCGGGGCGCCCGGGGAGCTGTTTTTT	CASSPGTSGAPGELFF
TRBD1	TRBV18	NA	TRBJ1-1	TGTGCCAGCTCCCGAACAGGGGATTCAACTGAAGCTTTCTTT	CASSRTGDSTEAFF
TRBD2	TRBV7-8	NA	TRBJ2-3	TGTGCCAGCAGCTTAGCGACCAGCGGGGGGGCCCGGACAAGTCCGCAGTATTTT	CASSLATSGGARTSPQYF
NA	TRBV28	few	TRBJ1-2	TGTGCCAGCAGATCCCAGGAGTCAGGGGACAACTATGGCTACACCTTC	CASRSQESGDNYGYTF
NA	TRBV6-5	NA	TRBJ2-7	TGTGCCAGCAGCCCCGGGTCCACCTACGAGCAGTACTTC	CASSPGSTYEQYF
NA	TRBV6-1	NA	TRBJ1-2	TGTGCCAGCAGTGCAAGGACAGCCCCTACCTCTTATGGCTACACCTTC	CASSARTAPTSYGYTF
TRBD2	TRBV2	NA	TRBJ2-2	TGTGCTAGCGGGGGCGAGAACACCGGGGAGCTGTTTTTT	CASGGENTGELFF
NA	TRBV9	NA	TRBJ2-2	TGTGCCAGCAGCCTCCGGGGTTCAACGAACACCGGGGAGCTGTTTTTT	CASSLRGSTNTGELFF
NA	TRBV4-1	NA	TRBJ2-1	TGCGCCAGCAGCCAAGCGGGGGGCAGGGGATCCTACAATGAGCAGTTCTTC	CASSQAGGRGSYNEQFF
TRBD1	TRBV7-2	NA	TRBJ1-4	TGTGCCAGCAGCTTATCCGGGACAGTTAATGAAAAACTGTTTTTT	CASSLSGTVNEKLFF
NA	TRBV27	NA	TRBJ2-3	TGTGCCAGCAGTTTGGCAGAACCCACAGATACGCAGTATTTT	CASSLAEPTDTQYF
TRBD1	TRBV9	NA	TRBJ1-4	TGTGCCAGCAGCGTAGCGGGACAGCCTAATGAAAAACTGTTTTTT	CASSVAGQPNEKLFF
TRBD2	TRBV10-2	NA	TRBJ2-7	TGCGCCAGCAGCGGACTAGCGGGGGGCTCCTACGAGCAGTACTTC	CASSGLAGGSYEQYF
TRBD1	TRBV4-2	NA	TRBJ2-1	TGTGCCAGCAGCCGGGGACAGAGCTCCTACAATGAGCAGTTCTTC	CASSRGQSSYNEQFF
NA	TRBV11-3	once	TRBJ2-3	TGTGCCAGCAGCTTGAAGGGGGTTACAGATACGCAGTATTTT	CASSLKGVTDTQYF
TRBD2	TRBV7-9	NA	TRBJ2-5	TGTGCCAGCAGGAATACCCCGGGGGGGCCGCGGGAGACCCAGTACTTC	CASRNTPGGPRETQYF
TRBD1	TRBV7-9	NA	TRBJ2-3	TGTGCCAGCAGCTTAGGGACAGGGAATGTAAATACGCAGTATTTT	CASSLGTGNVNTQYF
NA	TRBV6-1	NA	TRBJ2-3	TGTGCCAGCAGTGATCCCCTGACTCGCGGGGTTCGTGTAGATACGCAGTATTTT	CASSDPLTRGVRVDTQYF
NA	TRBV2	NA	TRBJ2-2	TGTGCCAGCAATAAGGGGCTAGGCACCGGGGAGCTGTTTTTT	CASNKGLGTGELFF
NA	TRBV19	NA	TRBJ1-4	TGTGCCAGTAGTCCGCTAGGTGAAAAACTGTTTTTT	CASSPLGEKLFF
NA	TRBV4-1	NA	TRBJ1-1	TGCGCCAGCAGCCAAGGGGCAGCCACTGAAGCTTTCTTT	CASSQGAATEAFF
TRBD1	TRBV11-2	NA	TRBJ2-7	TGTGCCAGCAGCATAGAACAGGGGATAAACCTCTACGAGCAGTACTTC	CASSIEQGINLYEQYF
NA	TRBV18	NA	TRBJ1-1	TGTGCCAGCTCACCAATGGGGGCTACAGCTTTCTTT	CASSPMGATAFF
NA	TRBV7-2	NA	TRBJ1-6	TGTGCCAGCAGCTTTAGGGGGAGCTCCTATAATTCACCCCTCCACTTT	CASSFRGSSYNSPLHF
NA	TRBV27	NA	TRBJ1-4	TGTGCCAGCAGTTTGTTCAGGGGTAATGAAAAACTGTTTTTT	CASSLFRGNEKLFF
NA	TRBV5-1	NA	TRBJ2-7	TGCGCCAGCAGCTTGGCCGAGGGATTCTACGAGCAGTACTTC	CASSLAEGFYEQYF
NA	TRBV7-6	once	TRBJ2-5	TGTGCCAGCAGCCCCGAAGGTGGGCGCCGGGAGACCCAGTACTTC	CASSPEGGRRETQYF